This is a list of T cell receptor beta chains from one sample in a study of beta chain features in type 1 diabetes. Some clones are missing from TCRdb's copy, which holds only in-frame ones; the method was immunoSEQ multiplex PCR. The table lists 95,000 to 150,000 clones, 17% of them singletons. The sequenced sample consisted of central memory CD4+ T cells from blood. The receptors were sampled from a man between 18 and 29 years old with type 1 diabetes. Both conserved end residues are part of each CDR3. A D gene is named only where the DNA matches it firmly. A row's size may be missing; if present it is once, few, many or a size class.

d_call: -; j_call: TRBJ1-1; clone_size: -; v_call: TRBV9; cdr3_nt: TGTGCCAGCAGCCTTCAGACTTACACTGAAGCTTTCTTT; cdr3_aa: CASSLQTYTEAFF
d_call: -; j_call: TRBJ2-1; clone_size: -; v_call: TRBV30; cdr3_nt: TGTGCCTGGACCCTAGAAGTTGAGCAGTTCTTC; cdr3_aa: CAWTLEVEQFF
d_call: -; j_call: TRBJ2-1; clone_size: -; v_call: TRBV18; cdr3_nt: TGTGCCAGCTCACCACCGGGACAAAGCAATGAGCAGTTCTTC; cdr3_aa: CASSPPGQSNEQFF
d_call: -; j_call: TRBJ2-3; clone_size: many; v_call: TRBV4-3; cdr3_nt: TGCGCCAGCAGCCTTGCAGGGCCAGATACGCAGTATTTT; cdr3_aa: CASSLAGPDTQYF
d_call: -; j_call: TRBJ2-1; clone_size: -; v_call: TRBV9; cdr3_nt: TGTGCCAGCAGCCGCATATCGGGGGGCAACAACTACAATGAGCAGTTCTTC; cdr3_aa: CASSRISGGNNYNEQFF
d_call: TRBD1; j_call: TRBJ2-1; clone_size: -; v_call: TRBV9; cdr3_nt: TGTGCCAGCAGCGTAGTCAAGGGGACAGGGGCGTTCAATGAGCAGTTCTTC; cdr3_aa: CASSVVKGTGAFNEQFF
d_call: -; j_call: TRBJ1-4; clone_size: few; v_call: TRBV5-1; cdr3_nt: TGCGCCAGCATCCGCAACAGGGTAACTAATGAAAAACTGTTTTTT; cdr3_aa: CASIRNRVTNEKLFF
d_call: -; j_call: TRBJ1-5; clone_size: few; v_call: TRBV7-9; cdr3_nt: TGTGCCAGCAGCTTAGCAAGCAATCAGCCCCAGCATTTT; cdr3_aa: CASSLASNQPQHF
d_call: TRBD2; j_call: TRBJ2-7; clone_size: -; v_call: TRBV11-2; cdr3_nt: TGTGCCAGCGGGACTAATTGGGGCCAGCGACGGTACTTC; cdr3_aa: CASGTNWGQRRYF
d_call: TRBD2; j_call: TRBJ2-2; clone_size: few; v_call: TRBV25-1; cdr3_nt: TGTGCCCGCAGTGAGGCGGGAGGGTCGAACACCGGGGAGCTGTTTTTT; cdr3_aa: CARSEAGGSNTGELFF
d_call: -; j_call: TRBJ2-5; clone_size: once; v_call: TRBV6-5; cdr3_nt: TGTGCCAGCAGCCACTTGGCCGCGGGCGAGGAGACCCAGTACTTC; cdr3_aa: CASSHLAAGEETQYF
d_call: -; j_call: TRBJ1-1; clone_size: -; v_call: TRBV30; cdr3_nt: TGTGCCTGGAGTGTGACTTTTGGGACTGAAGCTTTCTTT; cdr3_aa: CAWSVTFGTEAFF
d_call: -; j_call: TRBJ1-1; clone_size: few; v_call: TRBV6-1; cdr3_nt: TGTGCCAGCACCGAAAGGGCAGGGAGGCATACTGAAGCTTTCTTT; cdr3_aa: CASTERAGRHTEAFF
d_call: -; j_call: TRBJ2-5; clone_size: few; v_call: TRBV4-2; cdr3_nt: TGTGCCAGCAGCCAAGATTTACAGCGGCGCCAAGAGACCCAGTACTTC; cdr3_aa: CASSQDLQRRQETQYF
d_call: -; j_call: TRBJ2-3; clone_size: few; v_call: TRBV25-1; cdr3_nt: TGTGCCAGCAGTGACCCTAGCACAGATACGCAGTATTTT; cdr3_aa: CASSDPSTDTQYF
d_call: -; j_call: TRBJ1-6; clone_size: few; v_call: TRBV28; cdr3_nt: TGTGCCAGCAGTCCGTCCGTAGGGGATAATTCACCCCTCCACTTT; cdr3_aa: CASSPSVGDNSPLHF
d_call: -; j_call: TRBJ2-3; clone_size: -; v_call: TRBV4-3; cdr3_nt: TGCGCCAGCAGCCAAGATTTTCGAAGGAGTACAGATACGCAGTATTTT; cdr3_aa: CASSQDFRRSTDTQYF
d_call: TRBD2; j_call: TRBJ2-1; clone_size: -; v_call: TRBV7-2; cdr3_nt: TGTGCCAGCAGCTTAGGGGCCGGACTAGGTAGCAATGAGCAGTTCTTC; cdr3_aa: CASSLGAGLGSNEQFF
d_call: TRBD2; j_call: TRBJ2-1; clone_size: few; v_call: TRBV18; cdr3_nt: TGTGCCAGCTCACGGGCGGGAGGCCTCAACAATGAGCAGTTCTTC; cdr3_aa: CASSRAGGLNNEQFF
d_call: -; j_call: TRBJ1-2; clone_size: few; v_call: TRBV2; cdr3_nt: TGTGCCAGCAGTGACTCCTCAGGGTATGGCTACACCTTC; cdr3_aa: CASSDSSGYGYTF
d_call: -; j_call: TRBJ1-6; clone_size: once; v_call: TRBV7-3; cdr3_nt: TGTGCCAGCAGCCTACAGGGAATAGATTCACCCCTCCACTTT; cdr3_aa: CASSLQGIDSPLHF
d_call: -; j_call: TRBJ2-7; clone_size: -; v_call: TRBV30; cdr3_nt: TGTGCCTGGAACCACGGGACCCCCTACGAGCAGTACTTC; cdr3_aa: CAWNHGTPYEQYF
d_call: -; j_call: TRBJ1-2; clone_size: many; v_call: TRBV7-9; cdr3_nt: TGTGCCAGCAGCATGGGAGGCGGCTACACCTTC; cdr3_aa: CASSMGGGYTF
d_call: TRBD1; j_call: TRBJ1-4; clone_size: few; v_call: TRBV2; cdr3_nt: TGTGCCAGCAGTGAAAGAGACAGGGGACTGTTTTTT; cdr3_aa: CASSERDRGLFF
d_call: -; j_call: TRBJ2-3; clone_size: few; v_call: TRBV29-1; cdr3_nt: TGCAGCGTCGGACAAGATACGCAGTATTTT; cdr3_aa: CSVGQDTQYF
d_call: -; j_call: TRBJ2-3; clone_size: few; v_call: TRBV7-2; cdr3_nt: TGTGCCAGCACCGATCCCCCGACCAGGACAGATACGCAGTATTTT; cdr3_aa: CASTDPPTRTDTQYF
d_call: -; j_call: TRBJ2-7; clone_size: few; v_call: TRBV6-1; cdr3_nt: TGTGCCAGCAGTACCGGGACGGCAAACTCCTACGAGCAGTACTTC; cdr3_aa: CASSTGTANSYEQYF
d_call: -; j_call: TRBJ1-1; clone_size: -; v_call: TRBV6-5; cdr3_nt: TGTGCCAGCAGTTCGACCCTGGAATTGCTGGGCACTGAAGCTTTCTTT; cdr3_aa: CASSSTLELLGTEAFF
d_call: -; j_call: TRBJ2-3; clone_size: few; v_call: TRBV27; cdr3_nt: TGTGCCAGCAGTATCCGTCGAGGGCGGACAGATACGCAGTATTTT; cdr3_aa: CASSIRRGRTDTQYF
d_call: -; j_call: TRBJ2-7; clone_size: many; v_call: TRBV5-1; cdr3_nt: TGCGCCAGCAGCCCGGAAATGAGGTCCTACGAGCAGTACTTC; cdr3_aa: CASSPEMRSYEQYF
d_call: TRBD1; j_call: TRBJ2-5; clone_size: few; v_call: TRBV10-3; cdr3_nt: TGTGCCATCAGGGGGACAGGGGGAGAGACCCAGTACTTC; cdr3_aa: CAIRGTGGETQYF
d_call: -; j_call: TRBJ1-5; clone_size: -; v_call: TRBV9; cdr3_nt: TGTGCCAGCAGCGTAGATTGGGGTCCCAATCAGCCCCAGCATTTT; cdr3_aa: CASSVDWGPNQPQHF
d_call: TRBD1; j_call: TRBJ2-1; clone_size: -; v_call: TRBV5-6; cdr3_nt: TGTGCCAGCAGCTTGGGGTTACTGACAGGGGAAAGGCTCAATGAGCAGTTCTTC; cdr3_aa: CASSLGLLTGERLNEQFF
d_call: TRBD1; j_call: TRBJ2-1; clone_size: -; v_call: TRBV4-1; cdr3_nt: TGCGCCAGCAGGGGATTGGACAGGGGGGTAAATGAGCAGTTCTTC; cdr3_aa: CASRGLDRGVNEQFF
d_call: -; j_call: TRBJ1-1; clone_size: few; v_call: TRBV19; cdr3_nt: TGTGCCACCCCGGGTACTGAAGCTTTCTTT; cdr3_aa: CATPGTEAFF
d_call: TRBD1; j_call: TRBJ2-1; clone_size: few; v_call: TRBV11-3; cdr3_nt: TGTGCCAGCAGCTTTGGGCAGGGGGCCGACAATGAGCAGTTCTTC; cdr3_aa: CASSFGQGADNEQFF
d_call: -; j_call: TRBJ2-7; clone_size: many; v_call: TRBV29-1; cdr3_nt: TGCAGCGTTGGTACAAATACCTACGAGCAGTACTTC; cdr3_aa: CSVGTNTYEQYF
d_call: -; j_call: TRBJ2-5; clone_size: -; v_call: TRBV7-2; cdr3_nt: TGTGCCAGCAGCTTCGGGGATACCCAGTACTTC; cdr3_aa: CASSFGDTQYF
d_call: -; j_call: TRBJ2-6; clone_size: many; v_call: TRBV4-2; cdr3_nt: TGTGCCAGCAGTTATTACAGCTCTGGGGCCAACGTCCTGACTTTC; cdr3_aa: CASSYYSSGANVLTF
d_call: -; j_call: TRBJ2-4; clone_size: -; v_call: TRBV2; cdr3_nt: TGTGCTTCCGGGGAGGACATTCAGTACTTC; cdr3_aa: CASGEDIQYF
d_call: -; j_call: TRBJ2-5; clone_size: -; v_call: TRBV4-2; cdr3_nt: TGTGCCAGCAGCCAAGATAGAAGGGAGACCCAGTACTTC; cdr3_aa: CASSQDRRETQYF